The clone carrying this TCR beta chain came up a few times. The sample is drawn from a study of blood T cell repertoires in COVID-19. Whole-study context: The United States, Italy and Spain provided the acute and convalescent COVID-19 samples.

The repertoire was sequenced with immunoSEQ multiplex PCR; TCRdb's copy has only in-frame clones and lacks some. The sample carries 44,000 or so clones, about four fifths recorded once. The TCR was taken from a man between 50 and 59 years old with active COVID-19. Sequenced material: peripheral blood.

Here the CDR3 DNA reads TGTGCCAGCTCAAAAAAGCTGGTGCGCCAATCGAACACCGGGGAGCTGTTTTTT. Its protein product is CASSKKLVRQSNTGELFF. V usage is TRBV18 and J usage is TRBJ2-2; D call uncertain. CDR1 and CDR2 (germline): KGHSH, LQKENI. V gave up 5 bases and J gave up 0 bases, with 19 bases separating them. The CDR3 contains 18 residues. The full variable domain, its missing parts supplied by reference TRBV18 and TRBJ2-2, is NAGVMQNPRHLVRRRGQEARLRCSPMKGHSHVYWYRQLPEEGLKFMVYLQKENIIDESGMPKERFSAEFPKEGPSILRIQQVVRGDSAAYFCASSKKLVRQSNTGELFFGEGSRLTVL.